The rows below give T cell receptor beta chains drawn from one sample of a study of T cell responses to AZD1222 COVID-19 vaccine. TCRdb's copy holds only in-frame clones and misses some; the assay was immunoSEQ multiplex PCR. The sample carries about 130,000 clones, just under 95% recorded once. The material sequenced was peripheral blood, taken 28 days after the second AZD1222 dose. These TCRs come from an adult who received the AZD1222 COVID-19 vaccine. Both conserved end residues are part of each CDR3. D genes are given only for firm matches. Not every row has a clone size; where given, it reads once, few, many or a size class.

D: .
size: .
V: TRBV21-1
J: TRBJ2-7
CDR3: CASSKESAGGLSYEQYF
DNA: TGTGCCAGCAGCAAAGAGTCGGCGGGAGGGCTCTCCTACGAGCAGTACTTC

D: TRBD2
size: .
V: TRBV18
J: TRBJ2-7
CDR3: CASSPQMSGRVYEQYF
DNA: TGTGCCAGCTCTCCTCAAATGAGCGGGAGGGTCTACGAGCAGTACTTC

D: TRBD2
size: .
V: TRBV9
J: TRBJ2-3
CDR3: CASSPGSGGNWGTDTQYF
DNA: TGTGCCAGCAGCCCGGGTAGCGGGGGGAACTGGGGCACAGATACGCAGTATTTT

D: .
size: .
V: TRBV12-5
J: TRBJ1-2
CDR3: CASGLVQTSGAYYGYTF
DNA: TGTGCTAGTGGTTTGGTCCAAACCTCAGGAGCCTACTATGGCTACACCTTC

D: TRBD1
size: .
V: TRBV7-2
J: TRBJ2-4
CDR3: CASSFDRGDIQYF
DNA: TGTGCCAGCAGCTTCGACAGGGGGGACATTCAGTACTTC

D: TRBD1
size: .
V: TRBV9
J: TRBJ1-1
CDR3: CASSTTGENTEAFF
DNA: TGTGCCAGCAGCACGACAGGGGAGAACACTGAAGCTTTCTTT

D: TRBD2
size: .
V: TRBV18
J: TRBJ2-7
CDR3: CASSPAGGSSYEQYF
DNA: TGTGCCAGCTCACCCGCGGGGGGAAGCTCCTACGAGCAGTACTTC

D: .
size: .
V: TRBV28
J: TRBJ2-7
CDR3: CAVGGGREQYF
DNA: TGTGCCGTAGGAGGGGGTCGCGAGCAGTACTTC

D: .
size: once
V: TRBV7-6
J: TRBJ1-5
CDR3: CASSITTAINQPQHF
DNA: TGTGCCAGCAGCATAACAACAGCGATCAATCAGCCCCAGCATTTT

D: .
size: .
V: TRBV9
J: TRBJ1-1
CDR3: CASSAQGAGTEAFF
DNA: TGTGCCAGCAGCGCCCAAGGGGCCGGCACTGAAGCTTTCTTT

D: TRBD1
size: .
V: TRBV6-6
J: TRBJ2-2
CDR3: CASRGDRGRNTGELFF
DNA: TGTGCCAGCAGGGGGGACAGGGGCCGGAACACCGGGGAGCTGTTTTTT

D: .
size: few
V: TRBV18
J: TRBJ1-1
CDR3: CASSVTGWDSTEAFF
DNA: TGTGCCAGCTCAGTAACAGGATGGGATAGCACTGAAGCTTTCTTT

D: .
size: once
V: TRBV7-8
J: TRBJ1-2
CDR3: CASSIQGAGGYTF
DNA: TGTGCCAGCAGCATACAGGGTGCGGGCGGCTACACCTTC

D: TRBD1
size: .
V: TRBV12-5
J: TRBJ1-2
CDR3: CASGSLRGGQGRPTF
DNA: TGTGCTAGTGGTTCCTTACGGGGTGGACAGGGTCGTCCCACCTTC

D: .
size: .
V: TRBV10-3
J: TRBJ1-1
CDR3: CAISEAAGTEAFF
DNA: TGTGCCATCAGTGAGGCAGCCGGGACTGAAGCTTTCTTT